This T cell receptor (beta chain) emerged from a study of blood T cell repertoires in COVID-19. The CDR3 has 15 residues. The germline gives CDR1 ENHRY, CDR2 SYGVKD. TCRdb's table, derived via immunoSEQ multiplex PCR, lists solely in-frame clones and lacks some. The profile covers 250,000 to 300,000 clones, with around 90% appearing a single time and 2% to 2.5% taken by the ten largest. A note on this clone: The germline gene is not matched at one end of the junction; a read error may be the cause.

What was sequenced was peripheral blood. This chain joins TRBV10-3 and TRBJ2-7; 8 bases are shared with TRBD1. The clonotype was recovered from a man aged 50 to 59 with acute or convalescent COVID-19. The CDR3 coding sequence is TGTGCCATCAGCGAGTCGCAGGGGGCAGGTTCCGAGCAGTACTTC. It is translated as CAISESQGAGSEQYF.